Listed below are T cell receptor beta chains from one sample, sequenced in a study of T cells in Graves' hyperthyroidism and ophthalmopathy. Using its own MiXCR run on the multiplex PCR reads, TCRdb lists one record per CDR3 protein. The data show hundreds of thousands of distinct CDR3 sequences, with less than 30% seen just once and more than 25% held by the top ten. The sample consisted of blood. The origin of the receptors is a man aged 35 to 55 with Graves' hyperthyroidism that later progressed to Graves' ophthalmopathy. Both conserved end residues are part of each CDR3. The D gene is left open where the match is weak.

d_call | v_call | cdr3_aa
TRBD1 | TRBV6-2/TRBV6-3 | CASGNPGGFDYEQYF
TRBD2 | TRBV2 | CASSDIRLAGDAAKNIQYF
- | TRBV7-8 | CVSSPEGLGASEQYF
- | TRBV19 | CASSLGGGSGQPQHF
- | TRBV7-2 | CASSQRDLNTEAFF
TRBD2 | TRBV2 | CATASGRNTGELFF
- | TRBV2 | CASSEPVAGSDGYTF
- | TRBV6-2/TRBV6-3 | CASRPEGGAVAFF
TRBD1 | TRBV6-2/TRBV6-3 | CASRPRRTRTGAYEQYF
- | TRBV3-1 | CASSHDQGTDTEAFF
TRBD1 | TRBV20-1 | CSAQPGQAFYEQYF
- | TRBV29-1 | CSVEVRQGTIQYF
TRBD2 | TRBV14 | CASSQVAGPYEQYF
- | TRBV11-3 | CASSLGAGKLSNQPQHF
- | TRBV13 | CASSPGLSGEQYF
TRBD1 | TRBV5-1 | CASSWTGDGNTIYF
TRBD2 | TRBV12-3/TRBV12-4 | CASIWREGDNTQYF
- | TRBV6-1 | CASSEAKGTNYGYTF
- | TRBV30 | CAWSGYNPDEQYF
- | TRBV30 | CAWGDPGETQYF
TRBD1 | TRBV24-1 | CATSDQGAHTGELFF
TRBD2 | TRBV6-2/TRBV6-3 | CASSYSTSGRGSYNEQFF
- | TRBV6-1 | CASSEAGFYEQYF